This record concerns one T cell receptor beta chain sequence. The antigen remains unidentified. Sample-barcoded 5' priming and a J-beta primer mix drove a second PCR of about 7 to 12 cycles. Each of the cDNA molecules was tagged by a template-switch adaptor with 12 random nucleotides. TCRdb re-called the 5' RACE reads through MiXCR, storing one row per CDR3 protein. The data show roughly 2 million distinct CDR3 sequences, 40% to 55% seen once. In germline, CDR1 is KGHDR, CDR2 SFDVKD. Trimming removed 3 bases from V and 5 bases from J, with 13 bases in between. This CDR3 has 15 residues. The data were obtained in a study of blood T cells in healthy people across ages. General observations from the study: The unsorted PBMCs prevented any conclusive comparison of naive versus antigen-experienced cells.

The sequence was collected from a woman in her thirties or forties in good health. Sequencing was done on a sample of blood. V is TRBV24-1 and J is TRBJ2-1, with a tentative D call TRBD2 (5 bases). The CDR3 is CATSDQRQPDNEQFF. For the CDR3, the DNA is TGTGCCACCAGTGATCAGCGGCAGCCGGACAATGAGCAGTTCTTC.